A single sample gave rise to the 6 T cell receptor beta chains below, sequenced in a study of PD-1 blockade in classical Hodgkin lymphoma. Profiling relied on immunoSEQ multiplex PCR, and the TCRdb table lists in-frame clones only, not all of them. The sample consists of around 25,000 clones, approximately 80% of them appearing once. The patients all showed relapse after autologous stem cell transplantation, while their brentuximab vedotin exposure varied. The source was peripheral blood mononuclear cells (PBMCs), collected at baseline. The receptor source for this set is a human donor with classical Hodgkin lymphoma.

The V call is TRBV5-5, the J call TRBJ2-7; 11 bases match TRBD1. J gave up 2 bases and V 4 bases, and 8 bases lay outside the gene matches. The CDR3 spans 16 residues. Germline V lookup: CDR1 SGHKS, CDR2 YYEKEE (reference sequence). CDR3 sequence reads: CASSTLGQGETYEQYF. The CDR3 DNA is TGTGCCAGCAGCACCCTGGGACAGGGGGAAACCTACGAGCAGTACTTC.

In DNA form, the CDR3 reads TGTGCCACCAGCAGCGGGGCAGATACGCAGTATTTT. Amino acid sequence: CATSSGADTQYF. V and J are TRBV15 and TRBJ2-3; tentative D call: TRBD2 (5 bases). Trimming took off 3 bases at V and 4 bases at J, with 5 bases between the two ends. The CDR3 sequence is 12 residues long. The germline V gene encodes CDR1 LNHNV and CDR2 YYDKDF (reference sequence).

This clone was counted a few times. V gene TRBV11-2 combines with J gene TRBJ1-6, with 8 bases identical to TRBD1. The CDR3 has 16 amino acids. V trimming: 4 bases; J trimming: 6 bases; junction bases outside the gene matches: 8. Looked up from germline, CDR1 is SGHAT and CDR2 is FQNNGV. CDR3 protein: CASSSIQGAINSPLHF. CDR3 DNA: TGTGCCAGCAGCTCCATCCAGGGGGCGATTAATTCACCCCTCCACTTT.

This chain links TRBV15 with TRBJ1-5, with D uncertain. The germline V gene has CDR1 LNHNV and CDR2 YYDKDF (reference sequence). The CDR3 loop spans 15 amino acids. Trimming took off 0 bases at V and 4 bases at J, with 10 bases between the two ends. The CDR3 DNA follows: TGTGCCACCAGCAGAGATTTTACAGCGAATCAGCCCCAGCATTTT. Translated: CATSRDFTANQPQHF.

CDR3 sequence reads: CASSRRTSGAVDTQYF. The CDR3 DNA reads as TGTGCCAGCAGTAGACGGACTAGCGGGGCGGTAGATACGCAGTATTTT. The chain employs TRBV27 and TRBJ2-3; TRBD2 matches at 12 bases. Trimming at V came to 5 bases and at J to 5 bases, leaving 8 bases not matched to a gene. In germline, CDR1 is MNHEY, CDR2 SMNVEV (reference sequence). This CDR3 spans 16 amino acids.

This chain connects TRBV5-4 to TRBJ1-2; no clear D. The CDR3 has 15 residues. With 1 base removed from V and 3 bases from J, the gap between germline ends came to 13 bases. Germline values: CDR1 SGHNT, CDR2 YYREEE (reference sequence). The CDR3 loop reads CASSLTVTSDYGYTF. For the CDR3, the DNA is TGTGCCAGCAGCTTGACGGTTACAAGTGACTATGGCTACACCTTC.